This T cell receptor (beta chain) stems from a study of T cell responses to AZD1222 COVID-19 vaccine. This clone has a handful of counts. The V and J ends lost 2 bases and 1 base respectively, with 13 bases between them. Germline loops: CDR1 LNHNV, CDR2 YYDKDF (reference sequence). There are 16 residues in the CDR3. Profiling relied on immunoSEQ multiplex PCR, and the TCRdb table lists in-frame clones only, not all of them. The table has some 150,000 clones, approximately 83% seen once. The origin of this receptor is an adult in good health. The gene calls are TRBV15 and TRBJ2-3; D is perhaps TRBD1 or TRBD2 (5 bases each). Sequenced material: peripheral blood, taken on day 0 of AZD1222 vaccination. The CDR3 is CATSRPGTERTDTQYF. Here the CDR3 DNA reads TGTGCCACCAGCAGACCCGGGACGGAGCGCACAGATACGCAGTATTTT.